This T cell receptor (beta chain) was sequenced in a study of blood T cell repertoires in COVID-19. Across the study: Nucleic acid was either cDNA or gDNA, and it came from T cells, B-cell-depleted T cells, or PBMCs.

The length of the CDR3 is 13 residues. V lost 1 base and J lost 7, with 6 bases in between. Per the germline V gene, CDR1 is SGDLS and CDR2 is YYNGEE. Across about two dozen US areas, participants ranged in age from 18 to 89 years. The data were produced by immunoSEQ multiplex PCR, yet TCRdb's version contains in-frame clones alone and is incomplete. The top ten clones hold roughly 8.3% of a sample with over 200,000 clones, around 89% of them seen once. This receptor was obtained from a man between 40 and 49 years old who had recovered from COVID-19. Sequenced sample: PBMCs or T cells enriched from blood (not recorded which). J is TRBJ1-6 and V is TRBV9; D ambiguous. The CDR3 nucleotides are TGTGCCAGCAGCGTACGGGGAAATTCACCCCTCCACTTT. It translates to CASSVRGNSPLHF.